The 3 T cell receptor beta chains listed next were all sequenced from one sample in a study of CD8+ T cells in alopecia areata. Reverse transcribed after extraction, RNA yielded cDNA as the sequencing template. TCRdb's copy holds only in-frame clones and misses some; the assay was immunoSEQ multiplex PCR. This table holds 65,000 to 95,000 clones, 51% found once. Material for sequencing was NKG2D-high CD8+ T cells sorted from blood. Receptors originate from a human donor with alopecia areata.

The CDR3 DNA reads as TGCGCCAGCAGCCAAGAGGGACTAGCGGGGGATCTCGGGGAGCTGTTTTTT. It codes for CASSQEGLAGDLGELFF. The chain has TRBV4-1 and TRBJ2-2, with 14 bases lining up with TRBD2. V gave up 0 bases and J gave up 7 bases; unmatched junction bases: 4. This CDR3 is built from 17 residues. Germline values: CDR1 MGHRA, CDR2 YSYEKL.

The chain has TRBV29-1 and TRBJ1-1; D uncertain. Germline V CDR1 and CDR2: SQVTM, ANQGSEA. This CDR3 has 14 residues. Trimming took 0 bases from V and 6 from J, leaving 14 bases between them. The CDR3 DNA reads TGCAGCGTTGAAGACGGAGGCCTCCTCCCTGAAGCTTTCTTT. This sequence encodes CSVEDGGLLPEAFF.

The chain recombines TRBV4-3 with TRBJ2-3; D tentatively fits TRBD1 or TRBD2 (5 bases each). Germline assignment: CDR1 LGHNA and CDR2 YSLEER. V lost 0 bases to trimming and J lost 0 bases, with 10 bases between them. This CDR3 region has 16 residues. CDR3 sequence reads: CASSQDRRDSTDTQYF. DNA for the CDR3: TGCGCCAGCAGCCAAGATCGTCGGGACAGCACAGATACGCAGTATTTT.